This TCR beta chain was sequenced in a study of T-cell memory formation after mild COVID-19. Germline loops: CDR1 LNHDA, CDR2 SQIVND (reference sequence). This CDR3 region has 15 residues. V shed 9 bases and J shed 7 bases, with 19 bases lying between them. TCRdb reprocessed the 5' RACE reads via MiXCR and lists one record per CDR3 protein. The sample has roughly 560,000 distinct CDR3 sequences, roughly 22% seen once. Study observations and caveats: That cross-reactive memory joined was suggested by some responding clones appearing in pre-infection memory.

This clonotype was seen more than once but under ten times. Its antigen is not known. This receptor was identified in an adult woman who had mild COVID-19 (a few samples of this study predate the infection). Cell type and time point are not known. Sequenced material: PBMCs or a T cell subset sorted from them (not recorded which). The V call is TRBV19, the J call TRBJ1-6; D is possibly TRBD1 (6 bases). The CDR3 loop reads CASLQGSMLNSPLHF. In DNA form, the CDR3 reads TGTGCCAGCCTACAGGGTAGTATGTTGAATTCACCCCTCCACTTT.